This T cell receptor (beta chain) was recorded in a study of neurological immune-mediated disorders. This clonotype was counted at least ten times. As yet, its antigen is unknown. The V and J ends lost 5 bases and 5 bases respectively, with 13 bases between them. The CDR3 spans 13 residues. The germline V gene has CDR1 SGHDN and CDR2 FVKESK. Over 180 million TCR-beta sequences from 15-18 subjects came from every sequencing run. TCRdb processed the 5' RACE reads anew with MiXCR; each CDR3 protein has one entry. The sample includes some 77,000 distinct CDR3 sequences, roughly 9% seen only once; the top ten take 1.5% to 2%. General study results and limits: The most TCR clonal expansion was seen in HTLV-1-associated myelopathy, whereas the least was seen in multiple sclerosis, below the level in healthy controls.

The chain has TRBV14 and TRBJ2-7; D not certain. This sequence was found in a man aged 45-60 years in good health. What was sequenced was PBMCs. The CDR3 spells CASSRSPIDEQYF. The CDR3 DNA is TGTGCCAGCAGCAGAAGTCCAATCGACGAGCAGTACTTC.